This T cell receptor (beta chain) was captured by sequencing in a study of blood T cell repertoires in COVID-19. On the study more broadly: PBMCs, B-cell-depleted T cells, or T cells provided the cDNA or gDNA that made up the material.

Original processing notes: Estimation of nucleated cell counts relied on the amplification of reference gene primers. Produced via immunoSEQ multiplex PCR; TCRdb's table is partial and in-frame only. The D gene and trimming were derived from the DNA, and the V and J assignments and clone size from that table. The sample consists of 130,000 to 150,000 clones, about 87% of them appearing once. Germline assignment: CDR1 KGHSH and CDR2 LQKENI. The CDR3 is made up of 13 amino acids. V lost 5 bases, J lost 7 bases, and 15 bases lay in between. Source material: peripheral blood. This sequence was found in a man aged 45-65 years who had recovered from COVID-19. This chain connects TRBV18 to TRBJ2-7; D possibly corresponds to TRBD1 (6 bases). The CDR3 bases are TGTGCCAGCTCAGACCGGACAGAGGGGGAGCAGTACTTC. This translates into CASSDRTEGEQYF.